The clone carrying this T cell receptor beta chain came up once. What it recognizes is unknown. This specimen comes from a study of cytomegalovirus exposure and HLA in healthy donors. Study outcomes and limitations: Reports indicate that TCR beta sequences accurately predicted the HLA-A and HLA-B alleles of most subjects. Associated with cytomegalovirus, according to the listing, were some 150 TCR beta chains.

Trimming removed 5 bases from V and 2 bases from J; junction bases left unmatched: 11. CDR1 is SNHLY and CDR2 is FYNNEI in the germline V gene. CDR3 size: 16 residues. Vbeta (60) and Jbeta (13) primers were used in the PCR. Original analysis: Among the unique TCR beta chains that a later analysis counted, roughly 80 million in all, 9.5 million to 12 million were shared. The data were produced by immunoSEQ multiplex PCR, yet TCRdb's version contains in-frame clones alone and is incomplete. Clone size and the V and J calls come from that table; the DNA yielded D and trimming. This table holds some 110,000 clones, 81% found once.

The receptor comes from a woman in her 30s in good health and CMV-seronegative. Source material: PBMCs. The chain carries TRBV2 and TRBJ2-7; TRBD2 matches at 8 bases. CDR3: CASSKREGSTPYEQYF. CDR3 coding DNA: TGTGCCAGCAGTAAACGGGAGGGGTCGACGCCCTACGAGCAGTACTTC.